The T cell receptor beta chain under discussion was sequenced for a study of tumor-infiltrating lymphocytes in primary liver carcinoma. Study as a whole: Sequenced samples came back with roughly 3.65 to 8 million productive TCRbeta reads, and the counts looked alike across tissue types. Study results and limitations: Between tumor regions, pairs overlapped more than tumor-adjacent and tumor-blood pairs did. Significantly greater top-250-clone fractions characterized tumors relative to blood (p = 0.039).

On this clonotype itself: The antigen is not known.

A constant-region primer primed TCR beta cDNA synthesis from around 500 ng of total RNA. Construction of TCR beta libraries relied on three successive nested multiplex PCR rounds employing slightly modified ARM-PCR. TCRdb recomputed calls from the multiplex PCR reads with MiXCR, one row per CDR3 protein. Of about 320,000 distinct CDR3 sequences listed, about 60% are singletons. The authors took blood RNA from unsorted whole blood and also extracted germline DNA. What was sequenced was peripheral blood. The clonotype was recovered from a middle-aged man with primary liver carcinoma and hepatitis B virus infection.

This chain's CDR3 is CAWSETGRGPWEKLFF. In DNA, the CDR3 is TGTGCCTGGAGTGAGACAGGGCGAGGTCCGTGGGAAAAACTGTTTTTT. The V gene is TRBV30, the J gene TRBJ1-4, with TRBD1 matching 7 bases. CDR1 and CDR2 (germline): GTSNPN, SVGIG (reference sequence). The J segment lost 8 bases and the V segment lost 1 base, leaving 13 bases of the junction unmatched. This CDR3 has 16 amino acids.